These 15 T cell receptor beta chains share one sample of origin, sequenced in a study of patients and donors after allogeneic stem cell transplantation. TCRdb re-derived calls from the RT-PCR reads in MiXCR, one entry per CDR3 protein. Of 400,000 to 450,000 distinct CDR3 sequences in the sample, 16% were seen once. The specimen sequenced was blood, either unsorted or a sorted T cell fraction (not recorded which). These receptors all stem from a human donor who was either an allogeneic HSCT recipient or a stem cell or donor lymphocyte infusion donor (not recorded which). It is not recorded whose cells these are; they may come from a transplant donor.

This clonotype was seen many times. The chain combines TRBV20-1 with TRBJ2-4; D call uncertain. Germline lookup yields CDR1 DFQATT and CDR2 SNEGSKA (reference sequence). Trimming cost V 1 base and J 0 bases, with 4 bases left between them. This CDR3 has 13 amino acids. In nucleotides, the CDR3 is TGCAGTGCTAGAGGGGGAGCCAAAAACATTCAGTACTTC. Translation: CSARGGAKNIQYF.

The V call is TRBV10-3, the J call TRBJ2-1, with 9 bases lining up with TRBD2. In germline, CDR1 is ENHRY, CDR2 SYGVKD. CDR3 size: 16 residues. After removal of 1 base from V and 6 bases from J, the junction contained 7 bases not matched to a gene. The CDR3 DNA reads as TGTGCCATCAGTGAGTGGGGGACTAGCAAGAGCAATGAGCAGTTCTTC. This translates into CAISEWGTSKSNEQFF.

The chain joins TRBV4-2 to TRBJ1-5, with unresolved D. CDR1 and CDR2 (germline): LGHNA, YNFKEQ. V was clipped by 0 bases and J by 15 bases, with 21 bases between them. This CDR3 comprises 15 residues. Here the CDR3 reads CASSQDFQGKGRRHF. CDR3 in DNA: TGTGCCAGCAGCCAAGATTTCCAAGGGAAGGGTCGCCGGCATTTT.

This CDR3 is CASSQPGRNSPLHF. DNA of the CDR3: TGTGCCAGCTCGCAACCGGGGCGAAATTCACCCCTCCACTTT. The chain joins TRBV19 to TRBJ1-6; tentative D call: TRBD1 (5 bases). CDR1 is LNHDA, CDR2 SQIVND, per germline (reference sequence). V dropped 9 bases and J dropped 7 bases, with 16 bases sitting between them. The CDR3 extends over 14 amino acids.

This clonotype was counted ten times or more. This sequence joins TRBV7-9 and TRBJ2-3; TRBD1 might be the D (5 bases). V gave up 5 bases and J gave up 3 bases, with 12 bases separating them. The CDR3 loop spans 14 amino acids. Germline assignment: CDR1 SEHNR and CDR2 FQNEAQ (reference sequence). The CDR3 nucleotides are TGTGCCAGCAGCATCAGACAGCCGACAGATACGCAGTATTTT. It translates to CASSIRQPTDTQYF.

V is TRBV27 and J is TRBJ1-4; perhaps TRBD1 as D (5 bases). CDR1 MNHEY and CDR2 SMNVEV come from the germline V gene (reference sequence). The CDR3 contains 15 residues. Between the trimmed V and J ends, which lost 4 bases and 6 bases, there was a span of 15 bases. CDR3: CASSYRRGRDEKLFF. DNA of the CDR3: TGTGCCAGCAGTTATAGGAGGGGACGGGATGAAAAACTGTTTTTT.

The CDR3 here is CASSLVAGIPYEQYF. The CDR3 nucleotides read TGTGCCAGCAGCTTAGTGGCGGGAATACCCTACGAGCAGTACTTC. The chain couples TRBV7-8 to TRBJ2-7, with D perhaps matching TRBD2 (6 bases). V was cut by 1 base and J by 2 bases, with 12 bases left in between. The CDR3 extends over 15 amino acids. From germline, CDR1 is SGHVS and CDR2 FQNEAQ.

This clonotype was counted only a few times. V usage is TRBV6-5 and J usage is TRBJ1-6; D gene ambiguous. Trimming left V 0 bases short and J 0 bases short, with 9 bases between. Germline CDR1 reads MNHEY; CDR2 reads SVGAGI. The CDR3 covers 17 residues. The CDR3 coding sequence is TGTGCCAGCAGTTACTCGGGCGGGTACTCCTATAATTCACCCCTCCACTTT. Protein sequence: CASSYSGGYSYNSPLHF.

This clonotype was observed many times. V and J are TRBV12-3 or TRBV12-4 and TRBJ1-1, with 9 bases that match TRBD1. The V gene end was trimmed by 6 bases and the J gene end by 5 bases; junction bases not matched to a gene: 10. This CDR3 is 15 amino acids long. This CDR3 is CASSPGTGKGTEAFF. CDR3 coding DNA: TGTGCCAGCAGCCCAGGGACAGGGAAGGGGACTGAAGCTTTCTTT.

The chain joins TRBV6-2 or TRBV6-3 to TRBJ2-7; the D gene could be TRBD1 or TRBD2 (5 bases each). This CDR3 comprises 15 residues. V dropped 4 bases and J dropped 2 bases, with 15 bases sitting between them. Germline CDR1 is MNHEY and CDR2 is SVGEGT. This chain's CDR3 is CASSSPPGRPYEQYF. CDR3 DNA: TGTGCCAGCAGTTCCCCCCCGGGACGCCCCTACGAGCAGTACTTC.

The sample holds a few counts of this clonotype. The chain joins TRBV7-2 to TRBJ1-2; the D is unclear. V lost 2 bases to trimming and J lost 2 bases, with 6 bases between them. The CDR3 length is 13 residues. Germline CDR1 SGHTA, CDR2 FQGNSA. The CDR3 protein is CASSLTRNYGYTF. For the CDR3, the DNA is TGTGCCAGCAGCTTAACCAGAAACTATGGCTACACCTTC.

This clonotype was seen just once. V gene TRBV24-1 combines with J gene TRBJ1-1; D gene ambiguous. Per the germline V gene, CDR1 is KGHDR and CDR2 is SFDVKD. The length of the CDR3 is 16 residues. Trimming left V 1 base short and J 1 base short, with 12 bases between. The CDR3 DNA is TGTGCCACCAGTGATTTTCCCTCGCGGGGGAACACTGAAGCTTTCTTT. Its protein is CATSDFPSRGNTEAFF.

This clonotype was counted a few times. The chain has TRBV27 and TRBJ2-1; 7 bases map to TRBD2. J was trimmed by 0 bases and V by 5 bases; bases with no gene match: 7. The CDR3 runs to 16 residues. Germline lookup yields CDR1 MNHEY and CDR2 SMNVEV (reference sequence). The CDR3 loop is CASSPLAASSYNEQFF. In DNA form, the CDR3 reads TGTGCCAGCAGTCCTCTAGCGGCAAGCTCCTACAATGAGCAGTTCTTC.

This clonotype was counted between two and nine times. V and J are TRBV21-1 and TRBJ2-2; TRBD2 is taken as the D call from the table, unchecked against the DNA. TRBV21-1 is designated a pseudogene. CDR3 size: 19 residues. CDR3 residues: CASSKVTSGRRLNTGELFF. The CDR3 DNA is TGTGCCAGCAGCAAAGTTACTAGTGGCAGAAGATTGAACACCGGGGAGCTGTTTTTT.

This clonotype was counted only a few times. This sequence joins TRBV4-1 and TRBJ2-7; no clear D gene. With 2 bases removed from V and 6 bases from J, the gap between germline ends came to 14 bases. The CDR3 has 14 amino acids. Germline CDR1 reads MGHRA; CDR2 reads YSYEKL. The CDR3 DNA follows: TGCGCCAGCAGCCAACCTGATGGAAAGTTCGAGCAGTACTTC. Translated, it gives CASSQPDGKFEQYF.